This T cell receptor beta chain was sequenced in a study of CD8+ T cells in alopecia areata (dated by TCRdb to between 2017 and 2018). Context from the whole study: High-throughput TCRbeta sequencing was used to examine T cell clonal expansion in alopecia areata in both the C3H/HeJ mouse model and human patients. In humans, TCRbeta sequencing was performed on scalp tissue and on sorted CD4+ and CD8+ peripheral blood T cells from healthy controls and from patients with patchy or totalis/universalis alopecia areata. Scalp clonality was compared among normal scalp (n=4), patchy alopecia areata scalp (n=8), and alopecia totalis/universalis scalp (n=8). RNA came from the PAXgene miRNA kit for fixed scalp, the miRNeasy kit for PBMCs, and the RNeasy kit for mouse skin. immunoSEQ multiplex PCR using 35 Vbeta forward primers and 13 Jbeta reverse primers was used to amplify TCRbeta CDR3 regions.

The library was built by means of the immunoSEQ multiplex PCR assay. RNA was extracted from all samples and reverse transcribed into cDNA as template for TCR sequencing. SuperScript III was used to make first-strand cDNA, primed with a 2:1 mix of oligo-dT and random hexamers. A synthetic immune receptor repertoire was used to gauge amplification bias, and whatever bias remained was removed computationally. The study's processing was this. Raw reads were preprocessed for error removal, and CDR3 was defined according to IMGT conventions as running from the conserved cysteine to phenylalanine. Clonality was computed by normalizing Shannon entropy by log2 of the number of productive unique TCRs and subtracting the result from 1. CD4 or CD8 identity of scalp clones was inferred by cross-referencing scalp TCRbeta sequences with sorted blood CD4 and CD8 repertoires. Here the immuneACCESS table is served through TCRdb, limited to in-frame sequences with V and J called. Missing clones are a known gap in these copies; in checked studies unresolved V genes cover under half, and the rest lacks a known reason. V and J calls and clone size are those listed in that table; D and trimming were worked out from the DNA. For this sample the table gives about 34,000 clones, of which over 65% were detected only once. The ten largest clones represent about a fifth of the sample.

Sequences MRHNA (CDR1) and SNTAGT (CDR2) are obtained from the germline V gene. The CDR3 spans 14 residues, from the cysteine through the phenylalanine. Here the CDR3 DNA is all that survives: 42 bases in frame from base 1. The V and J ends are trimmed by 3 bases and 6 bases, leaving 9 bases between them. Lesional scalp punch biopsies and peripheral blood were collected from alopecia areata patients. After PBMCs were isolated by density centrifugation and stained for CD3, CD4 and CD8, a FACSAria was used to sort CD4+ and CD8+ T cells. As part of a multicenter biomarker study, untreated alopecia areata patients were recruited. In 4 to 6 patients from the biomarker study, blood CD8+ T cells were sorted further into NKG2D-low and NKG2D-high fractions. This clone is regarded as medium-sized (0.01 to 0.1%). What antigen it recognizes has not been identified. Base qualities are not at hand, and no much larger clone is one base apart.

Summary of the overall study and its limitations: TCR sequences shared between patients were less clear than in mice, possibly partly because of HLA diversity in the patient population. Resident alphabeta T cells in normal human skin are also sequenced, complicating scalp TCR repertoire analysis, unlike mouse skin dominated by gammadelta T cells. Higher clonality and more expanded CD8+ clones were observed in lesional scalp than in normal scalp, particularly in alopecia totalis/universalis, a finding suggestive of antigenic drive.

Material for sequencing was NKG2D-low CD8+ T cells sorted from blood. The sample's cell subset or site label, decoded: sorted CD8+ NKG2D-low blood T cells. The TCR comes from a human donor with alopecia areata. The chain uses TRBV6-4 and TRBJ2-6; a confident D gene designation cannot be given. The nucleotides read TGTGCCAGCAGTGAGTCTGGCGAGGCCAACGTCCTGACTTTC. This sequence encodes CASSESGEANVLTF.